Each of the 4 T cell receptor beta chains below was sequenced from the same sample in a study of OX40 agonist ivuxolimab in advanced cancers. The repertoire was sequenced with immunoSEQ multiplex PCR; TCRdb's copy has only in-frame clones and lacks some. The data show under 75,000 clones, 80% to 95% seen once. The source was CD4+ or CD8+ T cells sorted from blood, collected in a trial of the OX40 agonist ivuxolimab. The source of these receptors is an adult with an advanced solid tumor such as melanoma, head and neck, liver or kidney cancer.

DNA of the CDR3: TGTGCCAGCGAAGAGAACTATGGCTACACCTTC. Translating it yields CASEENYGYTF. The chain combines TRBV2 with TRBJ1-2, with D uncertain. Germline assignment: CDR1 SNHLY and CDR2 FYNNEI. This CDR3 region has 11 residues. Trimming left V 8 bases short and J 2 bases short, with 6 bases between.

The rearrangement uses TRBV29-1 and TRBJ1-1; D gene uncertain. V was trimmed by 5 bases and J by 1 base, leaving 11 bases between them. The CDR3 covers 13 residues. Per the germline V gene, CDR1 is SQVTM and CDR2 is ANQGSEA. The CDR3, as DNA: TGCAGCGTTATAGGTATTGGGAACACTGAAGCTTTCTTT. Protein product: CSVIGIGNTEAFF. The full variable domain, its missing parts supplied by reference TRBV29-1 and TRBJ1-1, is SAVISQKPSRDICQRGTSLTIQCQVDSQVTMMFWYRQQPGQSLTLIATANQGSEATYESGFVIDKFPISRPNLTFSTLTVSNMSPEDSSIYLCSVIGIGNTEAFFGQGTRLTVV.

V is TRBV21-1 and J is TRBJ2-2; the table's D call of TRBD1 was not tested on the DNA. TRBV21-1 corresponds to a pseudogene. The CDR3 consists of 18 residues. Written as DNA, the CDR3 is TGTGCCAGCACCATACCTGGGACAGGGAACACCTCCACCGGGGAGCTGTTTTTT. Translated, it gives CASTIPGTGNTSTGELFF.

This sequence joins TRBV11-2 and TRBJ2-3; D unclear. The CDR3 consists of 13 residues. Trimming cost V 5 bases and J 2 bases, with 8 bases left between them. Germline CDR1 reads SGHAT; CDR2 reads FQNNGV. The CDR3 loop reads CASSGGFTDTQYF. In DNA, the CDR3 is TGTGCCAGCAGCGGCGGATTCACAGATACGCAGTATTTT. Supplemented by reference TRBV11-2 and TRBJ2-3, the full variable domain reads EAGVAQSPRYKIIEKRQSVAFWCNPISGHATLYWYQQILGQGPKLLIQFQNNGVVDDSQLPKDRFSAERLKGVDSTLKIQPAKLEDSAVYLCASSGGFTDTQYFGPGTRLTVL.